A selection of T cell receptor beta chains follows, all from one sample in a study of blood T cell repertoires in COVID-19. Clones were sequenced by immunoSEQ multiplex PCR, and TCRdb holds only the in-frame ones, with some missing. There are about 58,000 clones in the sample; more than 60% occur only once, and 4.9% lies in the top ten. The sequencing sample was made of peripheral blood. Receptors originate from a human donor in a cohort sampled during active COVID-19. Each CDR3 is given with its conserved first and last residue. D genes are given only for firm matches. Size values are once, few and many counts, or a class for expanded clones, and some rows have none.

clone size: .
D gene: TRBD1
V gene: TRBV27
J gene: TRBJ2-7
CDR3 DNA: TGTGCCAGCAGTCCCCTGGACAGGGGATCGGGTGAGCAGTACTTC
CDR3 protein: CASSPLDRGSGEQYF

clone size: .
D gene: .
V gene: TRBV7-9
J gene: TRBJ2-5
CDR3 DNA: TGTGCCAGCTGCTCGTCGGGGACACGAGACCAAGAGACCCAGTACTTC
CDR3 protein: CASCSSGTRDQETQYF

clone size: .
D gene: TRBD1
V gene: TRBV30
J gene: TRBJ1-2
CDR3 DNA: TGTGCCTGGAGATTAACAGGGGTGGGAGGCTACACCTTC
CDR3 protein: CAWRLTGVGGYTF

clone size: few
D gene: .
V gene: TRBV7-3
J gene: TRBJ2-7
CDR3 DNA: TGTGCCAGCAGCTCCGACAGTTCCAACGAGCAGTACTTC
CDR3 protein: CASSSDSSNEQYF

clone size: .
D gene: TRBD2
V gene: TRBV15
J gene: TRBJ2-7
CDR3 DNA: TGTGCCACCAGCAGAGCGGGGACTAGCGGGGCATCGGGCGAGCAGTACTTC
CDR3 protein: CATSRAGTSGASGEQYF

clone size: .
D gene: .
V gene: TRBV4-1
J gene: TRBJ1-2
CDR3 DNA: TGCGCCAGCAGCCAAGAACCCGGCGGAGGCTATGGCTACACCTTC
CDR3 protein: CASSQEPGGGYGYTF

clone size: .
D gene: TRBD1
V gene: TRBV5-1
J gene: TRBJ2-7
CDR3 DNA: TGCGCCAGCAGCCGCTACGATTACTCAGACAGGGCTAAGGCTTACGAGCAGTACTTC
CDR3 protein: CASSRYDYSDRAKAYEQYF

clone size: .
D gene: .
V gene: TRBV28
J gene: TRBJ1-5
CDR3 DNA: TGTGCCAGCAGTATCAGGGGATTCGGCAATCAGCCCCAGCATTTT
CDR3 protein: CASSIRGFGNQPQHF

clone size: .
D gene: TRBD1
V gene: TRBV6-5
J gene: TRBJ1-2
CDR3 DNA: TGTGCCAGCAGCACAGGACAGGGAAGGGTCTACACCTTC
CDR3 protein: CASSTGQGRVYTF

clone size: .
D gene: .
V gene: TRBV28
J gene: TRBJ2-7
CDR3 DNA: TGTGCCACAGAAATAGCGGAAACCTCCTACGAGCAGTACTTC
CDR3 protein: CATEIAETSYEQYF

clone size: .
D gene: .
V gene: TRBV3-1/TRBV3-2
J gene: TRBJ1-5
CDR3 DNA: TGTGCCAGCAGCCAAAGACAGGGCAATCAGCCCCAGCATTTT
CDR3 protein: CASSQRQGNQPQHF

clone size: .
D gene: TRBD1
V gene: TRBV4-1
J gene: TRBJ1-1
CDR3 DNA: TGCGCCAGCAGCCAGGCCGGACAGGGAAGCACTGAAGCTTTCTTT
CDR3 protein: CASSQAGQGSTEAFF

clone size: .
D gene: .
V gene: TRBV30
J gene: TRBJ1-1
CDR3 DNA: TGTGCCTGGAGCGGTCCGGGACTTGGCGCTTTCTTT
CDR3 protein: CAWSGPGLGAFF

clone size: .
D gene: .
V gene: TRBV28
J gene: TRBJ1-5
CDR3 DNA: TGTGCCAGCAGCCGGGATTATAGCAATCAGCCCCAGCATTTT
CDR3 protein: CASSRDYSNQPQHF

clone size: few
D gene: .
V gene: TRBV6-5
J gene: TRBJ2-7
CDR3 DNA: TGTGCCAGCAGTACCGTCAGGTTGAGCTCCTACGAGCAGTACTTC
CDR3 protein: CASSTVRLSSYEQYF

clone size: .
D gene: .
V gene: TRBV12-2
J gene: TRBJ2-7
CDR3 DNA: TGTGCAAGTCGTACCAACAGGGCCGCCTACGAAGAGCAGTACTTC
CDR3 protein: CASRTNRAAYEEQYF

clone size: .
D gene: .
V gene: TRBV5-6
J gene: TRBJ1-6
CDR3 DNA: TGTGCCAGCAGCCACAGCTTCTCCTATAATTCACCCCTCCACTTT
CDR3 protein: CASSHSFSYNSPLHF

clone size: .
D gene: .
V gene: TRBV2
J gene: TRBJ2-7
CDR3 DNA: TGTGCCAGCAGTGGAGCAGGGGTCGAGCAGTACTTC
CDR3 protein: CASSGAGVEQYF

clone size: .
D gene: .
V gene: TRBV21-1
J gene: TRBJ2-3
CDR3 DNA: TGTGCCAGCAGCATTAGAGGGACTGAGCTCACAGATACGCAGTATTTT
CDR3 protein: CASSIRGTELTDTQYF

clone size: few
D gene: .
V gene: TRBV30
J gene: TRBJ1-1
CDR3 DNA: TGTGCCTGGAGTTGGGGGCATAGGATGAACACTGAAGCTTTCTTT
CDR3 protein: CAWSWGHRMNTEAFF

clone size: .
D gene: TRBD1
V gene: TRBV7-8
J gene: TRBJ1-6
CDR3 DNA: TGTGCCAGCAGCTTAGGGGACAGGGCCCCAACCGCGAATTCACCCCTCCACTTT
CDR3 protein: CASSLGDRAPTANSPLHF

clone size: few
D gene: TRBD1
V gene: TRBV7-6
J gene: TRBJ2-7
CDR3 DNA: TGTGCCAGCAGCCCCGAAGGGACAGGGACCTACGAGCAGTACTTC
CDR3 protein: CASSPEGTGTYEQYF

clone size: .
D gene: .
V gene: TRBV28
J gene: TRBJ1-5
CDR3 DNA: TGTGCCAGCAGTTCGAGTCAGCCCCAGCATTTT
CDR3 protein: CASSSSQPQHF

clone size: .
D gene: .
V gene: TRBV12-3/TRBV12-4
J gene: TRBJ1-2
CDR3 DNA: TGTGCCAGCAGTTTAACCGGAGACGATGGCTACACCTTC
CDR3 protein: CASSLTGDDGYTF

clone size: .
D gene: .
V gene: TRBV19
J gene: TRBJ1-3
CDR3 DNA: TGTGCCAGTAGTCGAGGGCACCTGGTGCCTGGAAACACCATATATTTT
CDR3 protein: CASSRGHLVPGNTIYF

clone size: .
D gene: TRBD1
V gene: TRBV28
J gene: TRBJ1-2
CDR3 DNA: TGTGCCAGCAGTCTGGACAGGGCGGGGGATGGCTACACCTTC
CDR3 protein: CASSLDRAGDGYTF

clone size: .
D gene: .
V gene: TRBV11-2
J gene: TRBJ1-2
CDR3 DNA: TGTGCCAGCAGCCCGGACACTAACTATGGCTACACCTTC
CDR3 protein: CASSPDTNYGYTF

clone size: few
D gene: .
V gene: TRBV5-1
J gene: TRBJ2-7
CDR3 DNA: TGCGCCAGCAGCCCCTCACAGGGCTACGAGCAGTACTTC
CDR3 protein: CASSPSQGYEQYF

clone size: .
D gene: TRBD2
V gene: TRBV20-1
J gene: TRBJ2-1
CDR3 DNA: TGCAGTGCTAGTTCCTGGGGCGGGAGGGCCGGCAATGAGCAGTTCTTC
CDR3 protein: CSASSWGGRAGNEQFF

clone size: .
D gene: TRBD1
V gene: TRBV6-6
J gene: TRBJ1-5
CDR3 DNA: TGTGCCAGCAGAGACAGGGGAAGGGATCAGCCCCAGCATTTT
CDR3 protein: CASRDRGRDQPQHF

clone size: once
D gene: .
V gene: TRBV18
J gene: TRBJ2-5
CDR3 DNA: TGTGCCAGCTCACAGGGACTCGGTCAAGAGACCCAGTACTTC
CDR3 protein: CASSQGLGQETQYF

clone size: .
D gene: TRBD1
V gene: TRBV27
J gene: TRBJ1-2
CDR3 DNA: TGTGCCAGCAGTTCGCCCCTCAGGGGGCAATATGGCTACACCTTC
CDR3 protein: CASSSPLRGQYGYTF

clone size: .
D gene: .
V gene: TRBV5-6
J gene: TRBJ2-5
CDR3 DNA: TGTGCCAGCAGCTTGAGCGGTCAGGGGTACCAAGAGACCCAGTACTTC
CDR3 protein: CASSLSGQGYQETQYF

clone size: .
D gene: .
V gene: TRBV5-1
J gene: TRBJ2-6
CDR3 DNA: TGCGCCAGCAGCGTATTTCCCAGTTCTGGGGCCAACGTCCTGACTTTC
CDR3 protein: CASSVFPSSGANVLTF

clone size: once
D gene: .
V gene: TRBV5-1
J gene: TRBJ2-7
CDR3 DNA: TGCGCCAGCAGCTTGGCAAGGGGTACCGAGCAGTACTTC
CDR3 protein: CASSLARGTEQYF

clone size: .
D gene: .
V gene: TRBV6-1
J gene: TRBJ2-7
CDR3 DNA: TGTGCCAGCAGTGAAGCAGGGACATTACCCTACGAGCAGTACTTC
CDR3 protein: CASSEAGTLPYEQYF

clone size: .
D gene: TRBD1
V gene: TRBV6-5
J gene: TRBJ1-4
CDR3 DNA: TGTGCCAGCAGTTACGGAAACAGGGGGCGAGGTGAAAAACTGTTTTTT
CDR3 protein: CASSYGNRGRGEKLFF

clone size: .
D gene: .
V gene: TRBV18
J gene: TRBJ1-4
CDR3 DNA: TGTGCCAGCTCACCTTCGGGGACTTCAACTAATGAAAAACTGTTTTTT
CDR3 protein: CASSPSGTSTNEKLFF

clone size: .
D gene: TRBD2
V gene: TRBV2
J gene: TRBJ2-7
CDR3 DNA: TGTGCCATCCCTCTGCGGGGGGACGAGCAGTACTTC
CDR3 protein: CAIPLRGDEQYF

clone size: .
D gene: TRBD1
V gene: TRBV7-2
J gene: TRBJ2-7
CDR3 DNA: TGTGCCAGCAGCCTGGGACAGTTCTACGAGCAGTACTTC
CDR3 protein: CASSLGQFYEQYF

clone size: .
D gene: .
V gene: TRBV7-9
J gene: TRBJ2-7
CDR3 DNA: TGTGCCAGCAGCTTGTCCCAGTCCTACGAGCAGTACTTC
CDR3 protein: CASSLSQSYEQYF

clone size: .
D gene: .
V gene: TRBV5-1
J gene: TRBJ2-7
CDR3 DNA: TGCGCCAGCAGCCTACTCGGGGCCTACGAGCAGTACTTC
CDR3 protein: CASSLLGAYEQYF

clone size: .
D gene: TRBD1
V gene: TRBV6-2/TRBV6-3
J gene: TRBJ1-2
CDR3 DNA: TGTGCCAGCAGTTACAACCAGGGGGCGCTTTATGGCTACACCTTC
CDR3 protein: CASSYNQGALYGYTF

clone size: .
D gene: .
V gene: TRBV11-2
J gene: TRBJ2-7
CDR3 DNA: TGTGCCAGCAGCCCGTACTTAGCCTCCTACGAGCAGTACTTC
CDR3 protein: CASSPYLASYEQYF

clone size: medium-sized
D gene: TRBD1
V gene: TRBV5-8
J gene: TRBJ1-4
CDR3 DNA: TGTGCCAGCAGCCAATCGACAGGGGGCTTCACTAATGAAAAACTGTTTTTT
CDR3 protein: CASSQSTGGFTNEKLFF